The clone carrying this T cell receptor beta chain was detected ten times or more. Its antigen is unknown. This sample was included in a study of response to subunit inactivated influenza vaccine. Points from the study as a whole: A suggestion made by the authors is that each seasonal influenza vaccination recruits few new T cells.

TCRdb reprocessed the RT-PCR reads via MiXCR and lists one record per CDR3 protein. Among hundreds of thousands of distinct CDR3 sequences listed, about 7.6% were seen once. This CDR3 has 16 amino acids. The V and J ends lost 0 bases and 2 bases respectively, with 10 bases between them. The sequence came from a man between 50 and 75 years old who received an inactivated influenza vaccine. The source material was PBMCs from blood, sampled 23 to 25 months after vaccination. The chain joins TRBV12-3 or TRBV12-4 to TRBJ2-2; perhaps D is TRBD1 or TRBD2 (5 bases each). The CDR3 loop is CASSLAGTANTGELFF. The CDR3 DNA follows: TGTGCCAGCAGTTTAGCCGGGACGGCAAACACCGGGGAGCTGTTTTTT.